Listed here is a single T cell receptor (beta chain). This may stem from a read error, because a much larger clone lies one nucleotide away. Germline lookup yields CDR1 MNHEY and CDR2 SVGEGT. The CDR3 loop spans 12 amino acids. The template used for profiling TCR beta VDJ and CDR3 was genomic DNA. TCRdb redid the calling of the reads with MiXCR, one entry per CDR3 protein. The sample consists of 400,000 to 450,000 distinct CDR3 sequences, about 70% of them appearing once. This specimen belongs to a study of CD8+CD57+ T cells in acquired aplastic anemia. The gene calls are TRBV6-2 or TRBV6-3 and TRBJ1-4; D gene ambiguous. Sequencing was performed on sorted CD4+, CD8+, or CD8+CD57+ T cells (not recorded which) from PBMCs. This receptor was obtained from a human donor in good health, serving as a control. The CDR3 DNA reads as TGTGCCAGCAGTTACAGCCTTGAAGAACTGTTTTTT. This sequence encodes CASSYSLEELFF.